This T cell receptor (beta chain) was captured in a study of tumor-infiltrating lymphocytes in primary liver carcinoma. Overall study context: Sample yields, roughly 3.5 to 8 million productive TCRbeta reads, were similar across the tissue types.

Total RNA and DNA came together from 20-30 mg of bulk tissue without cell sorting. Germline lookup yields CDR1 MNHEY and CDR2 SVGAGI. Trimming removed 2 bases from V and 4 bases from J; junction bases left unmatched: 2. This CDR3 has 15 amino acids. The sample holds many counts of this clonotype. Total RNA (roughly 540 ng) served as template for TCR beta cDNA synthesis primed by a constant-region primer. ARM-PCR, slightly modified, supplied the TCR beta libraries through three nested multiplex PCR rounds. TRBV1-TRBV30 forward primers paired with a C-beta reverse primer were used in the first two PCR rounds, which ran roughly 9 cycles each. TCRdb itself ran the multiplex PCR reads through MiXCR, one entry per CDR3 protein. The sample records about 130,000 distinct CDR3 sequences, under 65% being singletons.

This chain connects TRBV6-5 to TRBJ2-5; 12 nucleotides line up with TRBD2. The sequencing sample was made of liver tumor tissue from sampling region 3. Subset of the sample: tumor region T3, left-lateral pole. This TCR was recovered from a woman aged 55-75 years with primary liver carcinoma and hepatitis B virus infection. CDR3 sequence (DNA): TGTGCCAGCAGTTACGAGGGACTAGCGGGAGAGACCCAGTACTTC. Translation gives CASSYEGLAGETQYF.